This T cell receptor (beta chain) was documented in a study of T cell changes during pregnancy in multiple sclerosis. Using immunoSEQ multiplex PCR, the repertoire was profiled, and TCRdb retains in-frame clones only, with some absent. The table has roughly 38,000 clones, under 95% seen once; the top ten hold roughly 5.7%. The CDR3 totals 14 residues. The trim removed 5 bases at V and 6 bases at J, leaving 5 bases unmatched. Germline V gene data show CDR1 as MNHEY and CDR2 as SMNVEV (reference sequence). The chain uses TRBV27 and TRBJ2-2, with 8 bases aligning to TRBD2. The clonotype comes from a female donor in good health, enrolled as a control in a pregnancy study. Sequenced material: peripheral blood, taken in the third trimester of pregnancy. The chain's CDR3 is CASSTGGAAGELFF. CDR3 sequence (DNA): TGTGCCAGCAGTACCGGGGGGGCAGCCGGGGAGCTGTTTTTT.